A selection of T cell receptor beta chains follows, all from one sample in a study of glioma-infiltrating T cells after dendritic cell vaccination. TCRdb's table, derived via immunoSEQ multiplex PCR, lists solely in-frame clones and lacks some. Here the sample spans roughly 80,000 clones, roughly 90% being singletons. The sample here was blood, taken before dendritic cell vaccination. These receptor sequences come from a human donor with glioblastoma. Each CDR3 is given with its conserved first and last residue. A D gene is named only where the DNA matches it firmly. For some rows the clone size is stated as once, few or many, or as a class when expanded; others skip it.

>NA|NA|TRBJ1-5|TRBV2
CASSAMGGNQPQHF
TGTGCCAGCAGTGCTATGGGAGGCAATCAGCCCCAGCATTTT
>TRBD2|few|TRBJ2-5|TRBV11-3
CASSLGGSGVLFEETQYF
TGTGCCAGCAGCTTAGGTGGTAGCGGGGTACTCTTCGAAGAGACCCAGTACTTC
>TRBD2|NA|TRBJ2-5|TRBV7-9
CASTLAGGGTQETQYF
TGTGCCAGCACCTTGGCTGGCGGGGGGACCCAAGAGACCCAGTACTTC
>NA|NA|TRBJ1-1|TRBV18
CASSPGGGSRIMNTEAFF
TGTGCCAGCTCACCAGGGGGAGGCAGCCGGATAATGAACACTGAAGCTTTCTTT
>TRBD2|NA|TRBJ2-7|TRBV5-6
CASSLRLAGGPLGYEQYF
TGTGCCAGCAGCTTGAGACTAGCGGGAGGGCCTCTAGGCTACGAGCAGTACTTC
>NA|NA|TRBJ1-5|TRBV19
CASSTDRYQPQHF
TGTGCCAGTAGTACGGACAGATATCAGCCCCAGCATTTT
>NA|NA|TRBJ2-3|TRBV6-5
CASSEIASTDTQYF
TGTGCCAGCAGTGAAATAGCATCAACAGATACGCAGTATTTT
>NA|NA|TRBJ1-1|TRBV5-4
CASSLGLSIGGGTEAFF
TGTGCCAGCAGCTTGGGCCTGAGTATCGGGGGAGGAACTGAAGCTTTCTTT
>NA|NA|TRBJ1-3|TRBV5-4
CASSRREYSGNTIYF
TGTGCCAGCAGCCGAAGGGAGTACTCTGGAAACACCATATATTTT
>NA|NA|TRBJ2-5|TRBV10-1
CAIGSGRETQYF
TGCGCCATCGGCAGCGGGCGAGAGACCCAGTACTTC
>TRBD1|NA|TRBJ1-2|TRBV30
CAWSALNRGRDGYTF
TGTGCCTGGAGTGCCTTAAACAGGGGGCGGGATGGCTACACCTTC
>NA|NA|TRBJ2-1|TRBV11-3
CASSLIVSEDYNEQFF
TGTGCCAGCAGCCTAATAGTTAGCGAGGACTACAATGAGCAGTTCTTC
>NA|few|TRBJ1-4|TRBV7-2
CASSLDTGLTNEKLFF
TGTGCCAGCAGCTTAGATACAGGTCTAACTAATGAAAAACTGTTTTTT
>NA|NA|TRBJ2-3|TRBV5-4
CASSLRGPDTQYF
TGTGCCAGCAGCCTCAGGGGACCAGATACGCAGTATTTT
>TRBD1|NA|TRBJ1-6|TRBV5-6
CASSATSKTGTGDNSPLHF
TGTGCCAGCAGCGCCACCTCAAAGACCGGGACAGGGGATAATTCCCCCCTCCACTTT
>NA|NA|TRBJ2-1|TRBV5-6
CASSLNLGLSYNEQFF
TGTGCCAGCAGCTTAAACTTGGGACTCTCCTACAATGAGCAGTTCTTC
>TRBD2|NA|TRBJ2-1|TRBV7-3
CASSLTREGYNEQFF
TGTGCCAGCAGCTTAACGCGGGAGGGTTACAATGAGCAGTTCTTC
>NA|NA|TRBJ2-2|TRBV5-4
CASNPGGTANTGELFF
TGTGCCAGCAACCCGGGGGGGACAGCGAACACCGGGGAGCTGTTTTTT
>TRBD1|NA|TRBJ2-1|TRBV7-9
CASSPGQGGYNEQFF
TGTGCCAGCAGCCCAGGACAGGGGGGCTACAATGAGCAGTTCTTC
>TRBD1|NA|TRBJ1-2|TRBV5-1
CASSLGTGGTYGYTF
TGCGCCAGCAGCCTTGGGACAGGGGGTACCTATGGCTACACCTTC
>NA|NA|TRBJ2-6|TRBV13
CASSWGGGGANVLTF
TGTGCCAGCAGCTGGGGGGGCGGTGGGGCCAACGTCCTGACTTTC
>NA|NA|TRBJ2-3|TRBV6-5
CASSYGGVEDTQYF
TGTGCCAGCAGTTACGGAGGGGTGGAAGATACGCAGTATTTT
>NA|NA|TRBJ2-6|TRBV7-9
CASSLPVGGNSGANVLTF
TGTGCCAGCAGCTTACCGGTGGGCGGGAACTCTGGGGCCAACGTCCTGACTTTC
>TRBD2|NA|TRBJ2-3|TRBV6-6
CASSYSYGGAGDTQYF
TGTGCCAGCAGTTACTCGTACGGGGGGGCGGGAGATACGCAGTATTTT
>NA|NA|TRBJ2-5|TRBV7-3
CASSFEGEETQYF
TGTGCCAGCAGCTTTGAGGGCGAAGAGACCCAGTACTTC
>TRBD2|NA|TRBJ2-1|TRBV5-1
CASSAESGSNEQFF
TGCGCCAGCAGCGCGGAGAGCGGGAGTAATGAGCAGTTCTTC
>NA|NA|TRBJ2-6|TRBV28
CASSSGANVLTF
TGTGCCAGCAGTTCAGGGGCCAACGTCCTGACTTTC
>TRBD1|NA|TRBJ2-1|TRBV30
CAWRPGQGVPNEQFF
TGTGCCTGGAGGCCAGGACAGGGGGTCCCGAATGAGCAGTTCTTC
>NA|NA|TRBJ1-2|TRBV6-1
CASSPDSNYGYTF
TGTGCCAGCAGCCCCGACAGTAACTATGGCTACACCTTC
>NA|NA|TRBJ2-3|TRBV6-1
CASSDEATDTQYF
TGTGCCAGCAGTGACGAGGCCACAGATACGCAGTATTTT
>TRBD1|NA|TRBJ2-1|TRBV5-1
CASSLARDRGRNEQFF
TGCGCCAGCAGCTTGGCCCGGGACAGGGGTCGCAATGAGCAGTTCTTC
>NA|NA|TRBJ2-7|TRBV5-1
CASSAQGTTNEQYF
TGCGCCAGCAGCGCTCAGGGCACCACTAACGAGCAGTACTTC
>TRBD1|NA|TRBJ1-2|TRBV2
CASSTDRNYGYTF
TGTGCCAGCAGTACGGACAGGAACTATGGCTACACCTTC
>TRBD2|once|TRBJ2-1|TRBV4-2
CASRREGSNEQFF
TGTGCCAGCAGACGGGAGGGTTCCAATGAGCAGTTCTTC
>TRBD1|NA|TRBJ2-7|TRBV27
CASSPDRGGEQYF
TGTGCCAGCAGTCCCGACAGGGGCGGCGAGCAGTACTTC
>NA|NA|TRBJ1-1|TRBV19
CATNLRTPNTEAFF
TGTGCTACTAACCTCAGGACACCTAACACTGAAGCTTTCTTT
>NA|NA|TRBJ1-2|TRBV4-1
CASSPTQANYGYTF
TGCGCCAGCAGTCCGACTCAAGCTAACTATGGCTACACCTTC
>TRBD2|NA|TRBJ2-3|TRBV7-6
CASSLEVAGGSDTQYF
TGTGCCAGCAGCTTAGAAGTAGCGGGGGGATCCGATACGCAGTATTTT
>NA|NA|TRBJ1-1|TRBV5-1
CASSLGGLNTEAFF
TGCGCCAGCAGCTTGGGCGGGTTGAACACTGAAGCTTTCTTT
>TRBD1|NA|TRBJ1-6|TRBV5-4
CASSRNDRGNSPLHF
TGTGCCAGCAGCCGAAACGACAGGGGTAATTCACCCCTCCACTTT
>NA|NA|TRBJ2-1|TRBV7-9
CASSVGGSRYNEQFF
TGTGCCAGCAGTGTAGGAGGGAGCCGCTACAATGAGCAGTTCTTC
>NA|NA|TRBJ2-5|TRBV18
CASSPQRRDQETQYF
TGTGCCAGCTCACCACAGCGACGGGACCAAGAGACCCAGTACTTC
>TRBD1|NA|TRBJ1-4|TRBV10-2
CASRQGETNEKLFF
TGCGCCAGCAGACAGGGGGAAACTAATGAAAAACTGTTTTTT
>TRBD1|NA|TRBJ1-2|TRBV2
CASSPWTGGLIGYTF
TGTGCCAGCAGTCCCTGGACAGGGGGCTTAATAGGCTACACCTTC
>TRBD2|NA|TRBJ2-7|TRBV19
CASSIFSGSSYEQYF
TGTGCCAGTAGTATATTTAGCGGGAGCTCCTACGAGCAGTACTTC
>NA|NA|TRBJ1-5|TRBV27
CASSFGGVQPQHF
TGTGCCAGCAGTTTTGGGGGCGTTCAGCCCCAGCATTTT
>NA|NA|TRBJ2-7|TRBV5-6
CASSLAALRGNYEQYF
TGTGCCAGCAGCTTGGCCGCGTTGCGGGGAAACTACGAGCAGTACTTC
>TRBD2|NA|TRBJ2-3|TRBV15
CATSRLGGDTDTQYF
TGTGCCACCAGCAGGCTCGGGGGGGACACAGATACGCAGTATTTT
>TRBD1|NA|TRBJ1-1|TRBV10-2
CASRYGTGGGVNTEAFF
TGCGCCAGCAGATATGGGACAGGGGGGGGAGTGAACACTGAAGCTTTCTTT
>TRBD2|NA|TRBJ2-3|TRBV7-9
CAGHSGGGTDTQYF
TGTGCCGGCCATAGCGGGGGGGGAACAGATACGCAGTATTTT
>NA|NA|TRBJ1-6|TRBV10-2
CASSSRDKHSPLHF
TGCGCCAGCAGCTCCCGGGACAAGCATTCACCCCTCCACTTT
>NA|NA|TRBJ1-1|TRBV25-1
CASSETGMNTEAFF
TGTGCCAGCAGTGAAACGGGTATGAACACTGAAGCTTTCTTT
>NA|NA|TRBJ1-4|TRBV29-1
CSVEVGTGREKLFF
TGCAGCGTTGAAGTGGGAACAGGACGGGAAAAACTGTTTTTT
>TRBD2|NA|TRBJ2-3|TRBV5-1
CASRSGVSTDTQYF
TGCGCCAGCAGGAGCGGGGTGAGCACAGATACGCAGTATTTT
>TRBD2|NA|TRBJ2-1|TRBV9
CASSRLAGVGNEQFF
TGTGCCAGCAGCAGACTAGCGGGAGTTGGCAATGAGCAGTTCTTC
>NA|NA|TRBJ1-6|TRBV4-1
CASRQVANSPLHF
TGCGCCAGCAGACAGGTCGCCAATTCACCCCTCCACTTT
>NA|NA|TRBJ2-7|TRBV2
CASRQNYEQYF
TGTGCCAGCAGACAAAACTACGAGCAGTACTTC
>TRBD2|NA|TRBJ2-5|TRBV9
CASSVGGGPQETQYF
TGTGCCAGCAGCGTAGGGGGGGGACCCCAAGAGACCCAGTACTTC
>TRBD2|once|TRBJ2-1|TRBV5-1
CASSFSEAGGYNEQFF
TGCGCCAGCAGCTTTTCGGAAGCGGGAGGGTACAATGAGCAGTTCTTC
>TRBD1|NA|TRBJ1-5|TRBV6-5
CASSTDRGGQPQHF
TGTGCCAGCAGTACCGACAGGGGCGGACAGCCCCAGCATTTT